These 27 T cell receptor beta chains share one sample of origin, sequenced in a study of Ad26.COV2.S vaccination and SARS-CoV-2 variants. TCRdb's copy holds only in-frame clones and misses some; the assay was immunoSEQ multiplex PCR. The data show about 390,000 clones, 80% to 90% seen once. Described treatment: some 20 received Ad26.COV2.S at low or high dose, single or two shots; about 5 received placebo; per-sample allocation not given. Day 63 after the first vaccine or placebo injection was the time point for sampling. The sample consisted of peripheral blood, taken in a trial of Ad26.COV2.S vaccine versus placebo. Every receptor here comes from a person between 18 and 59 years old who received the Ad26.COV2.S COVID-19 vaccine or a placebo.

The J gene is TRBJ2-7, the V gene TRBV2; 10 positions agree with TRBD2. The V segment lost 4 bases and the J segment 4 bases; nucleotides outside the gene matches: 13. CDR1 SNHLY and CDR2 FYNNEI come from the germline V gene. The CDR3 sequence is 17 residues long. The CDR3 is CASSVGVTSGASYEQYF. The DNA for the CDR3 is TGTGCCAGCAGTGTGGGGGTAACTAGCGGGGCTTCGTACGAGCAGTACTTC.

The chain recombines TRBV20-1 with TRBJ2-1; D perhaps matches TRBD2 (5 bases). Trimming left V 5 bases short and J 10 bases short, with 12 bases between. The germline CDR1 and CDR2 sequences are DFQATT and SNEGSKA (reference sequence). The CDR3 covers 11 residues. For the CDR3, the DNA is TGCAGTGCTCAGAGGGCCGCCGAGCAGTTCTTC. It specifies CSAQRAAEQFF.

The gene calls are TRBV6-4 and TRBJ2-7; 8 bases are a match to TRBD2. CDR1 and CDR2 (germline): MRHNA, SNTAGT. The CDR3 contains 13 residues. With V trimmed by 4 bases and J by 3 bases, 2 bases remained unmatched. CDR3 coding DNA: TGTGCCAGCAGTGCCGGGGGGGACTACGAGCAGTACTTC. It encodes CASSAGGDYEQYF.

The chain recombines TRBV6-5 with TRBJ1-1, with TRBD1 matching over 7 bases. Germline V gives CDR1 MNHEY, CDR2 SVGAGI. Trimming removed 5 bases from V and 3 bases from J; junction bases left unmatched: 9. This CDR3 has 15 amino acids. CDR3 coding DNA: TGTGCCAGCAGTAAACACGAGACAGGGCACACTGAAGCTTTCTTT. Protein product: CASSKHETGHTEAFF.

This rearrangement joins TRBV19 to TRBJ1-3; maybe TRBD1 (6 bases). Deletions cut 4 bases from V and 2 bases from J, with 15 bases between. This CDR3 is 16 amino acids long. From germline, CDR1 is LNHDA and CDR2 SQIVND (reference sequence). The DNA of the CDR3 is TGTGCCAGTAGTACTACAGGGCTGGGTCCTGGAAACACCATATATTTT. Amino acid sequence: CASSTTGLGPGNTIYF.

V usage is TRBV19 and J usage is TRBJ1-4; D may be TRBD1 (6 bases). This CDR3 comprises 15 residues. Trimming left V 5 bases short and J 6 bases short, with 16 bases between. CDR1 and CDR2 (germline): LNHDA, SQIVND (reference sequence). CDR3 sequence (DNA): TGTGCCAGTAGTCGATTGGACAGCCAGGATGAAAAACTGTTTTTT. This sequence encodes CASSRLDSQDEKLFF.

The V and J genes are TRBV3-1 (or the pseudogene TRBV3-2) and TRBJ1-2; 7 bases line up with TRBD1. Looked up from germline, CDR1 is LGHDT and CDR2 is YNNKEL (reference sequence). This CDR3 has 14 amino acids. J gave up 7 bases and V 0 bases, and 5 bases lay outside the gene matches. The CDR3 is CASSQEDRASGYTF. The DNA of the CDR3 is TGTGCCAGCAGCCAAGAAGACAGGGCCAGTGGCTACACCTTC.

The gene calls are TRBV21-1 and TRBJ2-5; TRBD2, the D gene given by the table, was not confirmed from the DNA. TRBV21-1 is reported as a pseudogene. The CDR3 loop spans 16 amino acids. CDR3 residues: CASSKEGRRVGETQYF. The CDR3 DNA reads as TGTGCCAGCAGCAAAGAGGGGAGGAGAGTCGGAGAGACCCAGTACTTC.

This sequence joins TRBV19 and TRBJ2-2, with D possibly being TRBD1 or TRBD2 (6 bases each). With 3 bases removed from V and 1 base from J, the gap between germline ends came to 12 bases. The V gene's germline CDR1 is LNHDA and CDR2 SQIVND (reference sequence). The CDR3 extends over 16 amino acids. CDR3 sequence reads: CASSITGAENTGELFF. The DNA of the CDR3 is TGTGCCAGTAGTATTACGGGGGCAGAGAACACCGGGGAGCTGTTTTTT. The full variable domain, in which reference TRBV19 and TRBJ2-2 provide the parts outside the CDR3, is DGGITQSPKYLFRKEGQNVTLSCEQNLNHDAMYWYRQDPGQGLRLIYYSQIVNDFQKGDIAEGYSVSREKKESFPLTVTSAQKNPTAFYLCASSITGAENTGELFFGEGSRLTVL.

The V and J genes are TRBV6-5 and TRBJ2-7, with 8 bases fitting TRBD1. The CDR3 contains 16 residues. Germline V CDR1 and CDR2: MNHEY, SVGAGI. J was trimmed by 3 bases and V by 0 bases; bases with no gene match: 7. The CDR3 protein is CASSYSSGGAFYEQYF. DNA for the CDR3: TGTGCCAGCAGTTACTCGTCAGGGGGCGCTTTCTACGAGCAGTACTTC.

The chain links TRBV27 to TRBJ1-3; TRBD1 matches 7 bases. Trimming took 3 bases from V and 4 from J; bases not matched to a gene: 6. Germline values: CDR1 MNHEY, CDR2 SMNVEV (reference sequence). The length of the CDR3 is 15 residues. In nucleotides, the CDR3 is TGTGCCAGCAGTTTTTCGGCGACAGGGGGAAACACCATATATTTT. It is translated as CASSFSATGGNTIYF.

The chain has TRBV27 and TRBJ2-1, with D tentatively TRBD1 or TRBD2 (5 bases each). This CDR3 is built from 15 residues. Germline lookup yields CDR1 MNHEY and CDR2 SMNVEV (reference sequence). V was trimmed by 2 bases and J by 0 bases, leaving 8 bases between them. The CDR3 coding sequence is TGTGCCAGCAGTTTAAGTGGGGGCTCCTACAATGAGCAGTTCTTC. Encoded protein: CASSLSGGSYNEQFF.

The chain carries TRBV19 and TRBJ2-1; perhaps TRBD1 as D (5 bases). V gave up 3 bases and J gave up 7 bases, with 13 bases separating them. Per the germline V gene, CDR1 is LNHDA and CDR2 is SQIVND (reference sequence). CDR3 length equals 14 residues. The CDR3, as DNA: TGTGCCAGTAGTATTCAGGGTATTAGGAATGAGCAGTTCTTC. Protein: CASSIQGIRNEQFF.

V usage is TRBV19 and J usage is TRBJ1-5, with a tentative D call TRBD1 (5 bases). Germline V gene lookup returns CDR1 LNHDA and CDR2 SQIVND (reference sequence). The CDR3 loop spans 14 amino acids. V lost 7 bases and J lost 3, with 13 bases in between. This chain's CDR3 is CASTPADINQPQHF. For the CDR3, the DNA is TGTGCCAGTACCCCGGCGGACATCAATCAGCCCCAGCATTTT.

The CDR3 bases are TGTGCCAGCAGCCACAGGCCTGGACAGCAAGAGACCCAGTACTTC. It codes for CASSHRPGQQETQYF. The chain couples TRBV7-2 to TRBJ2-5, with a tentative D call TRBD1 (6 bases). V lost 5 bases, J lost 2 bases, and 15 bases lay in between. The CDR3 runs to 15 residues. Germline-derived CDR1 and CDR2 are SGHTA and FQGNSA.

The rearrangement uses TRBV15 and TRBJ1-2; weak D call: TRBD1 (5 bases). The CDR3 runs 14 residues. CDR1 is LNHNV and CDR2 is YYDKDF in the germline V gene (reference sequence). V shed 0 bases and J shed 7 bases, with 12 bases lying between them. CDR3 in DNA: TGTGCCACCAGCAGAGAGTTCAGGGAAGGTGGCTACACCTTC. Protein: CATSREFREGGYTF.

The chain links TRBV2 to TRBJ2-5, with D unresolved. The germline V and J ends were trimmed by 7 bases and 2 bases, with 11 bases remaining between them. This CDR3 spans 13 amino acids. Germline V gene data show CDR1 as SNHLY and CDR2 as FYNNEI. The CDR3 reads CASNGVVQETQYF. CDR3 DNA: TGTGCCAGCAACGGCGTGGTGCAAGAGACCCAGTACTTC.

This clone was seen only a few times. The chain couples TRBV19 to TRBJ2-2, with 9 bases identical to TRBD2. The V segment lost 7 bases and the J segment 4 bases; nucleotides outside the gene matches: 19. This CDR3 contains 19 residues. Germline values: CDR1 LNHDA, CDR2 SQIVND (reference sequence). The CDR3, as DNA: TGTGCCAGTACTACTACATTAAGTTGGAGCGGGGGGAGCACCGGGGAGCTGTTTTTT. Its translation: CASTTTLSWSGGSTGELFF. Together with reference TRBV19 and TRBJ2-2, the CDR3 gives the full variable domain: DGGITQSPKYLFRKEGQNVTLSCEQNLNHDAMYWYRQDPGQGLRLIYYSQIVNDFQKGDIAEGYSVSREKKESFPLTVTSAQKNPTAFYLCASTTTLSWSGGSTGELFFGEGSRLTVL.

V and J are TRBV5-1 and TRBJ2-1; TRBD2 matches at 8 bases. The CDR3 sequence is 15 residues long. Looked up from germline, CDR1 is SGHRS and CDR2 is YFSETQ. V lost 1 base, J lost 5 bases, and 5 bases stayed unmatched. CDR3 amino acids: CASSLISRGDNEQFF. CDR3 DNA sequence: TGCGCCAGCAGCTTGATCTCGCGGGGGGACAATGAGCAGTTCTTC.

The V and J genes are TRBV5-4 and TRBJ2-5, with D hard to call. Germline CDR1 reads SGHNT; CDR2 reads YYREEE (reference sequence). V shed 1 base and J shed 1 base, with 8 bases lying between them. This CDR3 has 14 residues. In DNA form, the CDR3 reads TGTGCCAGCAGCTTGTACCGGACCCAAGAGACCCAGTACTTC. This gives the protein CASSLYRTQETQYF.

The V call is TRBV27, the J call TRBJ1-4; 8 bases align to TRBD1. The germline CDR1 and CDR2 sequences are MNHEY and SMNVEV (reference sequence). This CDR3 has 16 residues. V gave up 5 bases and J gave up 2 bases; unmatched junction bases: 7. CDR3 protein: CASSRMTGVTNEKLFF. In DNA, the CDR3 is TGTGCCAGCAGTCGAATGACAGGGGTCACTAATGAAAAACTGTTTTTT.

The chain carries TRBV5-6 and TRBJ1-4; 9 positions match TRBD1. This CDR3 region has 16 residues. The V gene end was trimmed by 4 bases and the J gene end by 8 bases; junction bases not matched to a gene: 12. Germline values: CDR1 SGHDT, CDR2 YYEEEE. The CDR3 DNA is TGTGCCAGCAGCCAAACTCCGGGACAGGGAGCGGAAAAACTGTTTTTT. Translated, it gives CASSQTPGQGAEKLFF.

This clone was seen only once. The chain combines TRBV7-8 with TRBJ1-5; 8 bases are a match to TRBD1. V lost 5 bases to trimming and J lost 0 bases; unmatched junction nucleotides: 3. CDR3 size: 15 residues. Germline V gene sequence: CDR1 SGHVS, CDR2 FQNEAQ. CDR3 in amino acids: CASSKDRGSNQPQHF. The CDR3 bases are TGTGCCAGCAGCAAAGACAGGGGTAGCAATCAGCCCCAGCATTTT.

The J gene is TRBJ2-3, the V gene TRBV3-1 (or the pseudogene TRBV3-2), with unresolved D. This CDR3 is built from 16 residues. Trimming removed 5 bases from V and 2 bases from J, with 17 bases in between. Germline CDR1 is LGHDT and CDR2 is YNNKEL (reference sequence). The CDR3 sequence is CASSTHTDTITDTQYF. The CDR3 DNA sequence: TGTGCCAGCAGCACCCATACGGATACCATCACAGATACGCAGTATTTT.

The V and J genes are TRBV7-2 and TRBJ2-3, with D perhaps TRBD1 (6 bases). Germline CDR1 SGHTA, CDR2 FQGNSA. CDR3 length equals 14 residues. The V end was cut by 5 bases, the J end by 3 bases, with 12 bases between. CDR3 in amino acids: CASSPERGTDTQYF. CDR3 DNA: TGTGCCAGCAGCCCCGAAAGGGGGACAGATACGCAGTATTTT.

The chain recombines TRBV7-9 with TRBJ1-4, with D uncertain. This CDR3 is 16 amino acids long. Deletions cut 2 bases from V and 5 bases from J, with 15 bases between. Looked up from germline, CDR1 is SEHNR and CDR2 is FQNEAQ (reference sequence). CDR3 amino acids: CASSLQPLLSNEKLFF. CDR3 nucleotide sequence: TGTGCCAGCAGCTTACAACCACTCCTCTCCAATGAAAAACTGTTTTTT. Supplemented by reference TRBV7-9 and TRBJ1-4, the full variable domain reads DTGVSQNPRHKITKRGQNVTFRCDPISEHNRLYWYRQTLGQGPEFLTYFQNEAQLEKSRLLSDRFSAERPKGSFSTLEIQRTEQGDSAMYLCASSLQPLLSNEKLFFGSGTQLSVL.

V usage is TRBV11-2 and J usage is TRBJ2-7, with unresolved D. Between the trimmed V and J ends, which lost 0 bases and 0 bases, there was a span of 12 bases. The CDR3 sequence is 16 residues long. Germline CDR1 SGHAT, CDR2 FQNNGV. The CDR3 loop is CASSLDFGLNSYEQYF. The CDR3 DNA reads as TGTGCCAGCAGCTTAGATTTCGGGCTGAACTCCTACGAGCAGTACTTC.